This is a list of T cell receptor beta chains from one sample in a study of blood T cell repertoires in COVID-19. Only in-frame clones appear in the TCRdb table, and some are missing; sequencing was by immunoSEQ multiplex PCR. The table lists over 70,000 clones, 75% to 85% of them singletons. Sequencing input: peripheral blood. These receptors were obtained from a woman of 80 years or more with acute or convalescent COVID-19. Both conserved end residues are part of each CDR3. Fields, in order: clone size, J gene, V gene, D gene, CDR3 protein, CDR3 DNA. A D gene is named only where the DNA matches it firmly. Only part of the rows carry a size: once, few, many, or a class if the clone is expanded.

once,TRBJ1-4,TRBV6-5,-,CASSDMGKLFF,TGTGCCAGCAGCGACATGGGAAAACTGTTTTTT
-,TRBJ1-1,TRBV29-1,TRBD1,CSGGQGDTEAFF,TGCAGCGGTGGACAGGGGGACACTGAAGCTTTCTTT
-,TRBJ2-5,TRBV5-1,-,CASSLDKKTQYF,TGCGCCAGCAGCTTGGATAAAAAGACCCAGTACTTC
-,TRBJ2-1,TRBV7-9,-,CASSFSVRYNEQFF,TGTGCCAGCAGCTTTTCCGTTAGATACAATGAGCAGTTCTTC
-,TRBJ2-5,TRBV7-7,-,CASSTLSGSVGTQYF,TGTGCCAGCAGCACCCTCTCAGGGTCGGTAGGGACCCAGTACTTC
-,TRBJ1-1,TRBV5-1,-,CASSLGRGSLNTEAFF,TGCGCCAGCAGCTTGGGCCGGGGGAGTTTGAACACTGAAGCTTTCTTT
-,TRBJ2-7,TRBV6-5,-,CATLNPSSYEQYF,TGTGCCACCCTTAATCCCAGCTCCTACGAGCAGTACTTC
few,TRBJ2-3,TRBV11-2,-,CASSFLEIGDTQYF,TGTGCCAGCAGCTTTCTAGAGATTGGAGATACGCAGTATTTT
-,TRBJ2-1,TRBV7-8,TRBD2,CASSSRTSGYNEQFF,TGTGCCAGCAGCTCCCGGACTAGCGGCTACAATGAGCAGTTCTTC
-,TRBJ2-7,TRBV2,TRBD1,CASSEIGRTGEPYEQYF,TGTGCCAGCAGTGAGATCGGCAGGACAGGGGAACCCTACGAGCAGTACTTC
-,TRBJ2-5,TRBV24-1,-,CATSAGRGYQETQYF,TGTGCCACCAGTGCCGGCAGGGGATACCAAGAGACCCAGTACTTC
-,TRBJ2-1,TRBV7-9,-,CASSLNQRTSQFF,TGTGCCAGCAGCTTAAATCAACGTACTTCACAGTTCTTC
-,TRBJ1-6,TRBV11-2,TRBD1,CASSLQGGQGNSPLHF,TGTGCCAGCAGCTTACAGGGAGGACAGGGAAATTCACCCCTCCACTTT
-,TRBJ1-5,TRBV19,-,CASSITATAYNQPQHF,TGTGCCAGTAGTATAACTGCGACAGCCTACAATCAGCCCCAGCATTTT
-,TRBJ1-1,TRBV2,-,CASSGYQGVTEAFF,TGTGCCAGCAGTGGGTATCAGGGTGTCACTGAAGCTTTCTTT
-,TRBJ1-4,TRBV5-5,TRBD1,CASSRTGSRDEKLFF,TGTGCCAGCAGCCGGACAGGGAGTCGGGATGAAAAACTGTTTTTT